The rows below give T cell receptor beta chains drawn from one sample of a study of blood T cell repertoires in COVID-19. The assay was immunoSEQ multiplex PCR, and TCRdb's table has in-frame clones only and misses some. The sample carries some 320,000 clones, around 87% recorded once. Source material: peripheral blood. These receptors all stem from a woman aged 45-59 years who had recovered from COVID-19. Both conserved end residues are part of each CDR3. Rows give clone size only sometimes, using once, few, many, or a class for an expanded clone.

cdr3_aa	j_call	clone_size	v_call
CASSSGTANTGELFF	TRBJ2-2	-	TRBV7-7
CANKSGGHVDTQYF	TRBJ2-3	-	TRBV3-1/TRBV3-2
CASSSSLAGGPRDTQYF	TRBJ2-3	-	TRBV7-2
CASSQPNRGPYEQYF	TRBJ2-7	-	TRBV3-1/TRBV3-2
CSASGDRRDPEQYF	TRBJ2-7	-	TRBV20-1
CASELQLNTEAFF	TRBJ1-1	-	TRBV6-5
CSASNGRGVYNEQFF	TRBJ2-1	-	TRBV20-1
CASTNGGTARYEQYF	TRBJ2-7	once	TRBV28
CASSRDLNTEAFF	TRBJ1-1	few	TRBV10-1
CASSISGQTTGELFF	TRBJ2-2	-	TRBV19
CASSPRRTGGIAFF	TRBJ1-1	-	TRBV7-2
CASSFRQGRAFNNSPLHF	TRBJ1-6	-	TRBV27
CASSLGRWTGSGTGELFF	TRBJ2-2	-	TRBV13
CASSPGGTAYEQYF	TRBJ2-7	-	TRBV11-3
CATTFSGRVEETQYF	TRBJ2-5	-	TRBV28
CASSLRGQGDTEAFF	TRBJ1-1	-	TRBV18
CASSFGQFSFNEQFF	TRBJ2-1	-	TRBV5-5
CASSFAQGAHEQYF	TRBJ2-7	-	TRBV7-9
CASSPRTGGTGELFF	TRBJ2-2	-	TRBV7-3
CASSDIASDTDTQYF	TRBJ2-3	-	TRBV6-4
CASSYGTGADEQFF	TRBJ2-1	few	TRBV6-5
CASSSTGGLYGYTF	TRBJ1-2	-	TRBV9
CASSRYGYTF	TRBJ1-2	-	TRBV28
CASSLRDRGHAEAFF	TRBJ1-1	-	TRBV5-4
CASSQEENSPLHF	TRBJ1-6	-	TRBV4-3
CASSEALGGKTYEQYF	TRBJ2-7	-	TRBV6-1
CASSPPGHEQYF	TRBJ2-7	-	TRBV3-1/TRBV3-2
CASGIGQGVLETQYF	TRBJ2-5	-	TRBV5-4
CASSFSGTSGNVQYF	TRBJ2-5	-	TRBV7-2
CASSAGGRPRETQYF	TRBJ2-5	-	TRBV6-5
CASSLNRDGNYGYTF	TRBJ1-2	-	TRBV28
CASRYGTGISPLHF	TRBJ1-6	-	TRBV6-5
CASSLGTGVYNEQFF	TRBJ2-1	-	TRBV7-9
CASSQPQGNTEAFF	TRBJ1-1	few	TRBV5-1
CASNTGNTIYF	TRBJ1-3	few	TRBV10-3
CASTQQGTGNQPQHF	TRBJ1-5	once	TRBV2
CASVGQGKRRDGYTF	TRBJ1-2	-	TRBV28
CASSQGARGEQFF	TRBJ2-1	-	TRBV19
CASSFASGGADTQYF	TRBJ2-3	-	TRBV7-2
CASSRTGGNSPLHF	TRBJ1-6	-	TRBV25-1
CASSAGLAGGLETQYF	TRBJ2-5	-	TRBV7-2
CASSLAGLAATPKQYF	TRBJ2-7	once	TRBV7-2
CASSQQGAAMGYTF	TRBJ1-2	-	TRBV6-2/TRBV6-3
CASRTGTSGANEQFF	TRBJ2-1	-	TRBV7-2
CASAMEGWTNYGYTF	TRBJ1-2	-	TRBV6-5
CASTQDRGSNQPQHF	TRBJ1-5	once	TRBV6-5
CASSVGAQGNEKLFF	TRBJ1-4	-	TRBV9
CASSQSGSGGYTF	TRBJ1-2	-	TRBV3-1/TRBV3-2